These 14 T cell receptor beta chains were all obtained from the same sample, sequenced in a study of control samples from healthy donors and cancer patients. Assay: immunoSEQ multiplex PCR; the TCRdb copy retains only in-frame clones and omits some. The data show tens of thousands of clones, with 88% seen just once and approximately 15% held by the top ten. Sequencing used blood. The receptors come from a woman aged 70-85 years in good health.

The chain's CDR3 is CASGLNTEAFF. CDR3 bases: TGTGCCAGCGGATTGAACACTGAAGCTTTCTTT. J is TRBJ1-1 and V is TRBV6-5, with D unresolved. From germline, CDR1 is MNHEY and CDR2 SVGAGI. The CDR3 is 11 residues long. Deletions cut 8 bases from V and 0 bases from J, with 4 bases between.

The V and J genes are TRBV9 and TRBJ1-1; D unresolved. V lost 2 bases, J lost 0 bases, and 8 bases lay in between. Germline V CDR1 and CDR2: SGDLS, YYNGEE. The CDR3 runs 14 residues. CDR3 nucleotides: TGTGCCAGCAGCGTGGGGAGAGTGAACACTGAAGCTTTCTTT. It specifies CASSVGRVNTEAFF. The whole variable domain, filled in from reference TRBV9 and TRBJ1-1, reads DSGVTQTPKHLITATGQRVTLRCSPRSGDLSVYWYQQSLDQGLQFLIQYYNGEERAKGNILERFSAQQFPDLHSELNLSSLELGDSALYFCASSVGRVNTEAFFGQGTRLTVV.

V is TRBV6-4 and J is TRBJ2-3; D uncertain. Germline CDR1 reads MRHNA; CDR2 reads SNTAGT. V gave up 5 bases and J gave up 0 bases, with 12 bases separating them. This CDR3 has 15 amino acids. CDR3 protein: CASSPRSTSTDTQYF. The CDR3 DNA follows: TGTGCCAGCAGTCCCCGGTCAACTAGCACAGATACGCAGTATTTT.

This sequence joins TRBV3-1 (or the pseudogene TRBV3-2) and TRBJ2-7, with TRBD2 matching over 14 bases. Unmatched junction bases numbered 3, after V lost 4 bases and J lost 4 bases. CDR1 is LGHDT and CDR2 is YNNKEL in the germline V gene (reference sequence). The CDR3 is made up of 15 amino acids. CDR3 in amino acids: CASSLGTSGSYEQYF. For the CDR3, the DNA is TGTGCCAGCAGCCTCGGGACTAGCGGGAGTTACGAGCAGTACTTC.

This clone appeared once. The rearrangement links TRBV7-8 to TRBJ2-2; D not certain. This CDR3 contains 15 residues. V was clipped by 1 base and J by 0 bases, with 6 bases between them. Germline-derived CDR1 and CDR2 are SGHVS and FQNEAQ. CDR3 protein: CASSLGGSNTGELFF. CDR3 DNA: TGTGCCAGCAGCTTAGGGGGATCGAACACCGGGGAGCTGTTTTTT. The complete variable domain, with remaining parts taken from reference TRBV7-8 and TRBJ2-2, reads GAGVSQSPRYKVAKRGQDVALRCDPISGHVSLFWYQQALGQGPEFLTYFQNEAQLDKSGLPSDRFFAERPEGSVSTLKIQRTQQEDSAVYLCASSLGGSNTGELFFGEGSRLTVL.

V gene TRBV5-6 combines with J gene TRBJ1-2, with D unresolved. The CDR3 is made up of 13 amino acids. Germline V gene data show CDR1 as SGHDT and CDR2 as YYEEEE. Trimming removed 0 bases from V and 6 bases from J, with 9 bases in between. In DNA form, the CDR3 reads TGTGCCAGCAGCTTGGCCAACGGGGATGGCTACACCTTC. This codes for CASSLANGDGYTF.

The table lists this clone with a count of one. The V call is TRBV3-1 (or the pseudogene TRBV3-2), the J call TRBJ2-7; D possibly corresponds to TRBD1 (6 bases). CDR1 is LGHDT, CDR2 YNNKEL, per germline (reference sequence). This CDR3 spans 13 amino acids. Deletions cut 4 bases from V and 2 bases from J, with 9 bases between. This CDR3 is CASSPDRAYEQYF. The CDR3 region has the DNA TGTGCCAGCAGCCCGGACAGAGCCTACGAGCAGTACTTC.

The chain carries TRBV19 and TRBJ1-4; D gene unclear. Per germline, CDR1 LNHDA and CDR2 SQIVND (reference sequence). There are 14 residues in the CDR3. The V end was cut by 3 bases, the J end by 0 bases, with 5 bases between. CDR3 nucleotide sequence: TGTGCCAGTAGTATTGGGTCAACTAATGAAAAACTGTTTTTT. Protein sequence: CASSIGSTNEKLFF.

V and J are TRBV7-6 and TRBJ2-5; 7 nucleotides agree with TRBD2. The CDR3 loop spans 15 amino acids. V was pared by 3 bases and J by 3 bases, with 7 bases of the junction left unmatched. Germline V lookup: CDR1 SGHVS, CDR2 FNYEAQ. CDR3 protein: CASSFGSAGKETQYF. In DNA form, the CDR3 reads TGTGCCAGCAGCTTCGGGTCAGCGGGAAAAGAGACCCAGTACTTC.

This chain joins TRBV29-1 and TRBJ1-5; D possibly corresponds to TRBD1 (6 bases). Germline V gives CDR1 SQVTM, CDR2 ANQGSEA. This CDR3 has 17 amino acids. With 3 bases removed from V and 2 bases from J, the gap between germline ends came to 20 bases. CDR3 protein: CSVEVQGEREGNQPQHF. In DNA form, the CDR3 reads TGCAGCGTTGAGGTACAGGGCGAGCGGGAGGGCAATCAGCCCCAGCATTTT.

V is TRBV5-8 and J is TRBJ1-1, with D perhaps matching TRBD1 (5 bases). The CDR3 consists of 16 residues. V lost 2 bases and J 0 bases, leaving 14 bases between the germline ends. CDR1 and CDR2 from the germline V gene are SGHTS and YDEGEE. The CDR3: CASSLGAGRMNTEAFF. The DNA of the CDR3 is TGTGCCAGCAGCTTAGGGGCGGGACGGATGAACACTGAAGCTTTCTTT.

This clone was recorded only once. The gene calls are TRBV5-1 and TRBJ1-1; possible D gene TRBD1, 6 bases. V was cut by 0 bases and J by 4 bases, with 13 bases left in between. Germline values: CDR1 SGHRS, CDR2 YFSETQ. The CDR3 runs to 15 residues. CDR3 bases: TGCGCCAGCAGCTTGGAAGGGGGGCTGAGCACTGAAGCTTTCTTT. Its translation: CASSLEGGLSTEAFF. Filled out from reference TRBV5-1 and TRBJ1-1, the complete variable domain reads KAGVTQTPRYLIKTRGQQVTLSCSPISGHRSVSWYQQTPGQGLQFLFEYFSETQRNKGNFPGRFSGRQFSNSRSEMNVSTLELGDSALYLCASSLEGGLSTEAFFGQGTRLTVV.

A single count supports this clone. The chain couples TRBV5-4 to TRBJ2-3; no clear D gene. CDR1 is SGHNT and CDR2 is YYREEE in the germline V gene (reference sequence). The CDR3 runs 13 residues. Trimming pared 0 bases from V and 2 bases from J, leaving 4 bases between. The CDR3 loop is CASSLGNTDTQYF. CDR3 coding DNA: TGTGCCAGCAGCTTGGGTAACACAGATACGCAGTATTTT.

V and J are TRBV5-8 and TRBJ1-5; D perhaps matches TRBD1 (5 bases). This CDR3 comprises 15 residues. Trimming left V 4 bases short and J 1 base short, with 12 bases between. CDR1 is SGHTS and CDR2 is YDEGEE in the germline V gene. The CDR3 loop is CASSATRASNQPQHF. The CDR3, as DNA: TGTGCCAGCAGCGCGACCAGGGCGAGCAATCAGCCCCAGCATTTT.